This entry is about one T cell receptor beta chain. Antigen: not known. These data are taken from a study of identical twins. Overall study results and limits: In zero-insertion analyses, partial confounding could arise from invariant MAIT and iNKT cells.

TCRdb passed the 5' RACE reads through MiXCR, listing each CDR3 protein once. The sample holds 690,000 or so distinct CDR3 sequences; more than 6.5% are singletons and the top ten take 0.85% to 1%. The CDR3 is made up of 17 amino acids. V was clipped by 4 bases and J by 3 bases; unmatched bases: 12. The germline gives CDR1 SQVTM, CDR2 ANQGSEA. In addition, the sample was reused for a study of yellow fever vaccine responses in identical twins.

The sample comprised PBMCs. The chain combines TRBV29-1 with TRBJ2-7, with 13 bases that match TRBD2. The source of this sequence is a woman under 30 in good health. The CDR3, as DNA: TGCAGCGTTGGGGGACTAGCGGGAAAAAATGTAAACTACGAGCAGTACTTC. This codes for CSVGGLAGKNVNYEQYF.